A selection of T cell receptor beta chains follows, all from one sample in a study of B cell selection in AIRE deficiency. Profiling relied on immunoSEQ multiplex PCR, and the TCRdb table lists in-frame clones only, not all of them. Among some 22,000 clones listed, 95% to 96% were seen once. Sequencing used CD4+CD127+ conventional T cells sorted from PBMCs. The origin of the receptors is a human donor in good health. The CDR3 runs from the conserved cysteine through the conserved F or W. D genes are given only for firm matches. Not every row has a clone size; where given, it reads once, few, many or a size class.

D gene	V gene	clone size	J gene	CDR3 DNA	CDR3 protein
-	TRBV7-9	-	TRBJ1-6	TGTGCCAGCAGCTTAGGACAGGTTAATTCACCCCTCCACTTT	CASSLGQVNSPLHF
-	TRBV27	-	TRBJ2-1	TGTGCCAGCAGTTGGGGTCGACATATTGGTTACAATGAGCAGTTCTTC	CASSWGRHIGYNEQFF
-	TRBV29-1	-	TRBJ2-7	TGCAGCGTTGAATTAAGTGGTCCAGCGAACTCCTACGAGCAGTACTTC	CSVELSGPANSYEQYF
-	TRBV7-2	-	TRBJ1-2	TGTGCCAGCAGCTTAGGCCGAAGCTATGGCTACACCTTC	CASSLGRSYGYTF
-	TRBV10-1	-	TRBJ1-1	TGCGCCAGCAGTGAGGGGGGCTCCGGAGCTTTCTTT	CASSEGGSGAFF
TRBD2	TRBV5-1	-	TRBJ2-3	TGCGCCAGCAGCTCCACTAGCGGGGGACAAGATACGCAGTATTTT	CASSSTSGGQDTQYF
-	TRBV10-3	-	TRBJ1-2	TGTGCCATCAGTGAGTCCACGGTTCGGGCTGGCTACACCTTC	CAISESTVRAGYTF
TRBD1	TRBV6-4	-	TRBJ1-5	TGTGCCAGCAGTCCACAGGGGGGCAATCAGCCCCAGCATTTT	CASSPQGGNQPQHF
-	TRBV5-1	-	TRBJ1-6	TGCGCCAGCAGTCTGGGCCAAAGATCACCCCTCCACTTT	CASSLGQRSPLHF
TRBD2	TRBV18	-	TRBJ2-2	TGTGCCAGCTCACCACCTAGCGGGGGGCCGAACACCGGGGAGCTGTTTTTT	CASSPPSGGPNTGELFF
-	TRBV7-2	-	TRBJ2-3	TGTGCCAGCACCAGCACAGATACGCAGTATTTT	CASTSTDTQYF
-	TRBV5-4	-	TRBJ2-2	TGTGCCAGCAGCTTGGCCAAGGGGGTCTTAAACACCGGGGAGCTGTTTTTT	CASSLAKGVLNTGELFF
-	TRBV25-1	-	TRBJ2-7	TGTGCCAGCAGTGAATATAGGACAACGAGCTCCTACGAGCAGTACTTC	CASSEYRTTSSYEQYF
-	TRBV11-2	-	TRBJ1-4	TGTGCCAGCAGTCGGGACTCAGGGGTAGGGGAAAAACTGTTTTTT	CASSRDSGVGEKLFF
TRBD1	TRBV9	-	TRBJ1-3	TGTGCCAGCAGCGTCGCACCCCCTGGACAGGGGGGAAACACCATATATTTT	CASSVAPPGQGGNTIYF
-	TRBV7-9	-	TRBJ2-3	TGTGCCAGCAGCCCGCGGGGGCCAGATACGCAGTATTTT	CASSPRGPDTQYF
TRBD2	TRBV18	-	TRBJ2-3	TGTGCCAGCTCAAATAGCGGGGGGAGCACAGATACGCAGTATTTT	CASSNSGGSTDTQYF
TRBD1	TRBV5-5	-	TRBJ1-2	TGTGCCAGCAGCTTGGATGGTAGGGACAGGAACTATGGCTACACCTTC	CASSLDGRDRNYGYTF
-	TRBV5-1	-	TRBJ2-3	TGCGCCAGCTTAGGAGCTAGCGAATCAGATACGCAGTATTTT	CASLGASESDTQYF
TRBD2	TRBV5-1	-	TRBJ2-3	TGCGCCAGCAGCTTTCCGACTAGCGCGAGCACAGATACGCAGTATTTT	CASSFPTSASTDTQYF
TRBD1	TRBV19	-	TRBJ1-5	TGTGCCAGTAGCCTCCTCTCTCCGGGACAGTTGAATAGCAATCAGCCCCAGCATTTT	CASSLLSPGQLNSNQPQHF
-	TRBV7-2	-	TRBJ1-2	TGTGCCAGCAGCTTAGCAGGACTGGGCTACACCTTC	CASSLAGLGYTF
-	TRBV5-1	-	TRBJ1-4	TGCGCCAGCAGCCTCCTAGCAGACTTAAATGAAAAACTGTTTTTT	CASSLLADLNEKLFF
TRBD2	TRBV5-1	-	TRBJ2-3	TGCGCCAGCAGCTTGTTGTCCGGCGGGGGGGCCACAGATACGCAGTATTTT	CASSLLSGGGATDTQYF
TRBD1	TRBV11-2	-	TRBJ1-1	TGTGCCAGCAGCGCCTTGACAGGGGTGGACACTGAAGCTTTCTTT	CASSALTGVDTEAFF
-	TRBV19	-	TRBJ2-5	TGTGCCAGTAGTAGGTTGGGGCCCAAAGAGACCCAGTACTTC	CASSRLGPKETQYF
TRBD2	TRBV4-2	-	TRBJ2-3	TGTGCCAGCAGCCGCACAACTAGCGGGGAGGCCTCAGATACGCAGTATTTT	CASSRTTSGEASDTQYF
TRBD2	TRBV7-2	-	TRBJ2-3	TGTGCCAGCAGCTTAGCCGGGACTAGGGGGACAGATACGCAGTATTTT	CASSLAGTRGTDTQYF
TRBD2	TRBV7-6	-	TRBJ2-1	TGTGCCAGCAGCTCATCGGGACTAGCGGGGGGGAACAATGAGCAGTTCTTC	CASSSSGLAGGNNEQFF
-	TRBV7-2	-	TRBJ2-3	TGTGCCAGCAGCTTACGGCAGGGAACAGATACGCAGTATTTT	CASSLRQGTDTQYF
-	TRBV25-1	-	TRBJ2-7	TGTGCCAGCAGTGAATTCGGTCATTACGAGCAGTACTTC	CASSEFGHYEQYF
-	TRBV30	-	TRBJ1-1	TGTGCCGGGTCCCAGGGTAGGCCTGAAGCTTTCTTT	CAGSQGRPEAFF
-	TRBV14	-	TRBJ1-4	TGTGCCAGCAGCCAAGCTGCAACTAATGAAAAACTGTTTTTT	CASSQAATNEKLFF
-	TRBV6-5	-	TRBJ1-2	TGTGCCAGCAGTAGCCGCCGGGACGTTCGAAATGGCTACACCTTC	CASSSRRDVRNGYTF
-	TRBV5-1	-	TRBJ2-7	TGCGCCAGCTCCCAGGACTTAATATCCTACGAGCAGTACTTC	CASSQDLISYEQYF
TRBD1	TRBV7-9	-	TRBJ2-4	TGTGCCAGCAGCTTTTCGGACAGGGAGATCATTCAGTACTTC	CASSFSDREIIQYF
-	TRBV7-3	-	TRBJ1-2	TGTGCCAGCAGCTTATCCCCCCGGGGGCGTATCTATGGCTACACCTTC	CASSLSPRGRIYGYTF
-	TRBV7-8	-	TRBJ2-2	TGTGCCAGCAGCCTCCTACATAACATCGACACCGGGGAGCTGTTTTTT	CASSLLHNIDTGELFF
-	TRBV25-1	-	TRBJ1-2	TGTGCCAGCAGTGAATTTGTAGGGCGTGGCTACACCTTC	CASSEFVGRGYTF
-	TRBV6-5	-	TRBJ1-6	TGTGCCAGCAGTCCCCGATATAATTCACCCCTCCACTTT	CASSPRYNSPLHF
TRBD1	TRBV28	-	TRBJ1-6	TGTGCCAGCAGTTTAAACATCGGGACAGGGAACTCACCCCTCCACTTT	CASSLNIGTGNSPLHF
-	TRBV5-1	-	TRBJ1-5	TGCGCCAGCAGCCAAGCCGGGACGGATAGCAATCAGCCCCAGCATTTT	CASSQAGTDSNQPQHF
-	TRBV5-8	-	TRBJ2-1	TGTGCCAGCACCCCGGGGTTAAGCTCCTACAATGAGCAGTTCTTC	CASTPGLSSYNEQFF
-	TRBV28	-	TRBJ1-6	TGTGCCAGCAATGAGGTCTATAATTCACCCCTCCACTTT	CASNEVYNSPLHF
-	TRBV5-6	-	TRBJ2-5	TGTGCCAGCAGCTTGGATCGTGAGACCCAGTACTTC	CASSLDRETQYF
-	TRBV28	once	TRBJ1-1	TGTGCCAGCAGTGGCCCTGCTCCGACTGACGCTGAAGCTTTCTTT	CASSGPAPTDAEAFF
TRBD1	TRBV19	once	TRBJ2-5	TGTGCCAGTAGTATTACGGGACAGGTCAAGACCCAGTACTTC	CASSITGQVKTQYF
TRBD2	TRBV5-6	-	TRBJ2-3	TGTGCCAGCAGCGTAAGACTAGCGGGGCCAGATACGCAGTATTTT	CASSVRLAGPDTQYF
-	TRBV6-5	-	TRBJ2-3	TGTGCCAGCAGCCGACAGATCACAGATACGCAGTATTTT	CASSRQITDTQYF
-	TRBV5-1	-	TRBJ1-5	TGCGCCAGCAGCTCTGAAGGGAATAGCAATCAGCCCCAGCATTTT	CASSSEGNSNQPQHF
TRBD1	TRBV9	-	TRBJ1-4	TGTGCCAGCAGCGTAGGGGACAGGGAGGGAGCTAATGAAAAACTGTTTTTT	CASSVGDREGANEKLFF
-	TRBV18	-	TRBJ1-1	TGTGCCAGCTCACCATCTGGTTACACTTTTTTCACTGAAGCTTTCTTT	CASSPSGYTFFTEAFF
-	TRBV12-5	-	TRBJ2-1	TGTGCTAGTGGTTTGCCCCCTGAGCAGTTCTTC	CASGLPPEQFF
-	TRBV7-2	-	TRBJ2-2	TGTGCCAGCAGCCGGGTCTGGGGGGACACCGGGGAGCTGTTTTTT	CASSRVWGDTGELFF
-	TRBV11-2	-	TRBJ2-3	TGTGCCAGCAGCTCCACAGATACGCAGTATTTT	CASSSTDTQYF